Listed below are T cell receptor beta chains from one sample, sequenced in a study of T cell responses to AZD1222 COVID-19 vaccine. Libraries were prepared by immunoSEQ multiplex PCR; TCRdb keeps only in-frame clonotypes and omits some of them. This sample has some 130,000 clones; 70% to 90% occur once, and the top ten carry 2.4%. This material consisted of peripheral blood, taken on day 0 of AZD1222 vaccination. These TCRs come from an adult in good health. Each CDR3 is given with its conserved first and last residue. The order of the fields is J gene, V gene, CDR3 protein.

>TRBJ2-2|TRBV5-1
CASTPHGASESVGELFF
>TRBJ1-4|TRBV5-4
CASSPRGGDEKLFF
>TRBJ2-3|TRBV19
CASSASGDGQYF
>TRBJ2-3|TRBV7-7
CASSATVAPTDTQYF
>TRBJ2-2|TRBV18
CASSPPDLFTGELFF
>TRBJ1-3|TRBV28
CASLLRSGNTIYF
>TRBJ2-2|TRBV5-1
CASSPRQGAGTGELFF
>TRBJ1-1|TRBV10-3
CAMGTGRPTEAFF
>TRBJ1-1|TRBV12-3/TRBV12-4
CASSLGTGTEAFF
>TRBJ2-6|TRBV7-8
CASSRTGGPGANVLTF
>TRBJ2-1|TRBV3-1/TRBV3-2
CASSQDASGSKQFF
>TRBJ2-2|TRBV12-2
CASRLACSGDGHTGELFF
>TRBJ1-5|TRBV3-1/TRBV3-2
CASSQDLGQSQPQHF
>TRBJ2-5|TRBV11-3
CASSPWPGETQYF
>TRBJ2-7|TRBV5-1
CASSLALTSAYPYEQYF
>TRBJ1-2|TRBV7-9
CASSLGPGQGDYGYTF
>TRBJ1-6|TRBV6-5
CASTPGTYNSPLHF
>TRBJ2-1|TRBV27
CASSIGSYNEQFF
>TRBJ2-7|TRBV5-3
CARSWSGRSSYEQYF
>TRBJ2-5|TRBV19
CASSIDLTSETQYF
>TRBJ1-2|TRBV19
CASSSPGRGPLGYTF
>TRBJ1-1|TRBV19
CASSMGVHTEAFF
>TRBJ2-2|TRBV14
CASSRGGGSTGELFF
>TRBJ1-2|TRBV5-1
CASISPAHGYTF
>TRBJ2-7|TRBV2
CASSEWVEQYF
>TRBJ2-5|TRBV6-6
CASSSTGTGEKTQYF
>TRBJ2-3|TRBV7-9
CASSLTTGADTQYF
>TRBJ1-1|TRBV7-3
CASRSSTGQGNTEAFF
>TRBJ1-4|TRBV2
CASSAGQSINEKLFF
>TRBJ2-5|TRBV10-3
CAISGTSGGVQETQYF
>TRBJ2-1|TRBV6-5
CASAPESYNEQFF
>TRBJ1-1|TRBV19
CASSIEGRGRTEAFF
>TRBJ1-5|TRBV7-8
CASSKFDGSNQPQHF
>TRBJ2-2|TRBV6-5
CASNRQGNTGELFF
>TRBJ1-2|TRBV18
CASSGQGYGYTF
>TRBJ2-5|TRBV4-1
CASSQPDRRGETQYF
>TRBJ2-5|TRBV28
CASSFGGRQETQYF
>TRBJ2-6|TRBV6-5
CASKLAGSGANVLTF
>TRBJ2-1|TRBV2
CASSNWGPYNEQFF
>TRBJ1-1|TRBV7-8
CASSLAQGTEAFF
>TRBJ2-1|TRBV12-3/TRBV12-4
CASTWDRGNEQFF
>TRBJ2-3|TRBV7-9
CASSLLMEEARPDTQYF
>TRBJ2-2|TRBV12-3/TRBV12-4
CASSRDRSGELFF
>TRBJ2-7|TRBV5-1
CASSVGLEGYEQYF
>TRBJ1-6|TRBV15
CATGESYNSPLHF
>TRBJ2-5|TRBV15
CATSRGQPQETQYF
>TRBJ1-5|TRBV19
CASSINLGNQPQHF
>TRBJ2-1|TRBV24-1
CATSDPRSGRASEQFF
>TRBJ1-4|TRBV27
CASSQYRAPNEKLFF
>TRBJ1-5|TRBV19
CASSIILGRNQPQHF
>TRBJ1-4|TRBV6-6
CASTRQGATNEKLFF
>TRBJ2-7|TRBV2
CASSEALPGTGEGYEQYF
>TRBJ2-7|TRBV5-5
CASSLNMARSYEQYF
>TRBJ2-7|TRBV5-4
CASSMPEQGRFGDEQYF
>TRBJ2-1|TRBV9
CASSSGTSSYNEQFF
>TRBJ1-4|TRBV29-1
CSVGSTNEKLFF
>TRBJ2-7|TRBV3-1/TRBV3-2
CASSQGVFRNGEGQYF